This TCR beta chain was obtained from a study of blood T cell repertoires in COVID-19. This clone showed up just once. Assay used: immunoSEQ multiplex PCR; TCRdb lists only in-frame clones, some missing. The sample holds approximately 230,000 clones; about 91% are singletons and the top ten take roughly 6%. Germline V lookup: CDR1 MGHRA, CDR2 YSYEKL. This CDR3 comprises 16 residues. V shed 4 bases and J 0 bases; nucleotides not matched to a gene: 5. The source of this sequence is a woman aged 30 to 39 with COVID-19, enrolled during active disease. Sequencing was carried out using peripheral blood. This chain connects TRBV4-1 to TRBJ2-1; the match to TRBD2 covers 8 bases. The CDR3 loop is CASSPGLADSYNEQFF. CDR3 bases: TGCGCCAGCAGCCCCGGACTAGCAGACTCCTACAATGAGCAGTTCTTC.